The 15 T cell receptor beta chains presented below share a single source sample, sequenced in a study of T cells in Graves' hyperthyroidism and ophthalmopathy. TCR beta CDR3 regions were amplified from RNA transcripts. First-round RT-PCR of the TCR CDR3 relied on the HTBI primer set. TCRdb redid the calling of the multiplex PCR reads with MiXCR, one entry per CDR3 protein. The repertoire holds approximately 300,000 distinct CDR3 sequences, approximately 18% seen once, with approximately 35% in the top ten. Material: blood. These receptor sequences come from a man in his fifties or sixties with Graves' ophthalmopathy.

A word on this clonotype: The junction departs from germline at one end; a sequencing error may be responsible. This sequence joins TRBV7-3 and TRBJ1-2, with TRBD1 matching over 8 bases. The CDR3 runs 13 residues. CDR1 SGHTA and CDR2 FQGTGA come from the germline V gene. The CDR3 loop is CAGSFDRGGGYTF. The DNA of the CDR3 is TGTGCCGGCAGCTTCGACAGGGGAGGTGGCTACACCTTC.

In this sample, this clonotype turned up many times. The V gene is TRBV28, the J gene TRBJ2-3; 11 positions agree with TRBD2. Looked up from germline, CDR1 is MDHEN and CDR2 is SYDVKM. The CDR3 totals 15 residues. The ends lost 3 bases at V and 4 bases at J; junction bases unmatched: 3. The CDR3 is CASSLPLAGADTQYF. In DNA form, the CDR3 reads TGTGCCAGCAGTTTGCCACTAGCGGGAGCAGATACGCAGTATTTT.

This clonotype was recorded at least ten times. This sequence joins TRBV27 and TRBJ2-5; 10 nucleotides align to TRBD1. V lost 3 bases and J lost 6; bases outside the gene matches: 4. The CDR3 totals 14 residues. Germline CDR1 is MNHEY and CDR2 is SMNVEV (reference sequence). In nucleotides, the CDR3 is TGTGCCAGCAGTTTTGCGGGACAGGGGAAGACCCAGTACTTC. This translates into CASSFAGQGKTQYF.

The chain uses TRBV29-1 and TRBJ2-1; 13 bases are a match to TRBD2. Trimming cost V 4 bases and J 5 bases; bases outside gene matches: 5. From germline, CDR1 is SQVTM and CDR2 ANQGSEA. CDR3 length: 15 residues. The CDR3 protein is CSVGLAGGQNNEQFF. The CDR3 DNA reads as TGCAGCGTTGGACTAGCGGGAGGTCAAAACAATGAGCAGTTCTTC.

This clonotype was recorded at least ten times. The rearrangement joins TRBV28 to TRBJ2-1, with 9 bases identical to TRBD1. CDR3 length equals 15 residues. J gave up 7 bases and V 6 bases, and 10 bases lay outside the gene matches. Germline assignment: CDR1 MDHEN and CDR2 SYDVKM. CDR3 nucleotide sequence: TGTGCCAGCAGCCCAGCGGGACAGGGTCAGAATGAGCAGTTCTTC. Its translation: CASSPAGQGQNEQFF. Variable domain in full (rest from reference TRBV28 and TRBJ2-1): DVKVTQSSRYLVKRTGEKVFLECVQDMDHENMFWYRQDPGLGLRLIYFSYDVKMKEKGDIPEGYSVSREKKERFSLILESASTNQTSMYLCASSPAGQGQNEQFFGPGTRLTVL.

The rearrangement links TRBV7-2 to TRBJ1-1; no clear D gene. This CDR3 is built from 12 residues. V lost 1 base and J lost 6, with 6 bases in between. CDR1 and CDR2 from the germline V gene are SGHTA and FQGNSA. The CDR3 sequence: CASSLVAAEAFF. For the CDR3, the DNA is TGTGCCAGCAGCTTAGTGGCGGCTGAAGCTTTCTTT.

This clonotype was detected many times. The chain couples TRBV24-1 to TRBJ2-1, with TRBD2 matching over 12 bases. The CDR3 sequence is 19 residues long. The germline CDR1 and CDR2 sequences are KGHDR and SFDVKD. Unmatched junction bases numbered 14, after V lost 7 bases and J lost 2 bases. CDR3 DNA sequence: TGTGCCACCAGCGATCCGGGACTAGCGGGCCCGACCGCCTACAATGAGCAGTTCTTC. This gives the protein CATSDPGLAGPTAYNEQFF.

The sample holds many counts of this clonotype. J is TRBJ2-1 and V is TRBV18, with 8 bases aligning to TRBD2. Per germline, CDR1 KGHSH and CDR2 LQKENI. The CDR3 runs to 15 residues. J gave up 4 bases and V 6 bases, and 8 bases lay outside the gene matches. The CDR3 reads CASSPGIAGYNEQFF. CDR3 coding DNA: TGTGCCAGCTCCCCCGGGATAGCGGGATACAATGAGCAGTTCTTC.

This clonotype was seen many times. The chain combines TRBV9 with TRBJ2-1; TRBD1 is a possible D gene (6 bases). This CDR3 has 13 amino acids. Germline V gene sequence: CDR1 SGDLS, CDR2 YYNGEE. V lost 2 bases to trimming and J lost 6 bases, with 9 bases between them. The DNA of the CDR3 is TGTGCCAGCAGCGTGGAGGACAGCAATGAGCAGTTCTTC. It yields the protein CASSVEDSNEQFF.

In the case of this clonotype: This sequence may be a read error, since a much larger clone differs from it by one base. The J gene is TRBJ2-7, the V gene TRBV7-2; D call uncertain. The CDR3 covers 13 residues. Germline CDR1 SGHTA, CDR2 FQGNSA. CDR3 nucleotides: TGTGCCAGCAGCTTGCCTTCAAACTACGGGCAGTACTTC. Encoded protein: CASSLPSNYGQYF.

CDR3 coding DNA: TGTGCCACCAGTGATTCCGGGACAGGGGCAGAGACCCAGTACTTC. Its translation: CATSDSGTGAETQYF. The rearrangement joins TRBV24-1 to TRBJ2-5; 10 bases are a match to TRBD1. Germline CDR1 reads KGHDR; CDR2 reads SFDVKD. This CDR3 contains 15 residues. J gave up 4 bases and V 2 bases, and 3 bases lay outside the gene matches.

This chain uses TRBV19 with TRBJ1-1; TRBD1 matches 8 bases. Per the germline V gene, CDR1 is LNHDA and CDR2 is SQIVND (reference sequence). Trimming at V came to 4 bases and at J to 7 bases, leaving 5 bases not matched to a gene. CDR3 length equals 13 residues. CDR3 in amino acids: CASSTAGGIEAFF. The CDR3 bases are TGTGCCAGTAGTACTGCAGGGGGCATTGAAGCTTTCTTT.

The table lists this clonotype with many counts. The CDR3 nucleotides are TGCAGTGCTAGAGCCGGCATCGGGGGCAATCAGCCCCAGCATTTT. Its protein product is CSARAGIGGNQPQHF. J is TRBJ1-5 and V is TRBV20-1; D gene unclear. The CDR3 has 15 amino acids. Germline CDR1 reads DFQATT; CDR2 reads SNEGSKA (reference sequence). V gave up 1 base and J gave up 2 bases, with 12 bases separating them.

The chain has TRBV14 and TRBJ2-1, with 9 nucleotides matching TRBD2. CDR3 length: 12 amino acids. V was pared by 1 base and J by 13 bases, with 2 bases of the junction left unmatched. Germline V CDR1 and CDR2: SGHDN, FVKESK. CDR3 DNA: TGTGCCAGCAGCCAAGCTAGCGGGAAACAGTTCTTC. Its translation is CASSQASGKQFF.

With respect to this clonotype: Just one base apart from a much larger clone, this may be a read error. This chain connects TRBV12-3 or TRBV12-4 to TRBJ2-7; a weak D match, TRBD1 (5 bases). The CDR3 totals 13 residues. V lost 6 bases and J 4 bases, leaving 13 bases between the germline ends. CDR3 DNA: TGTGCCAGCAGGGGGAACAAGGGGTACGAGCAGTACTTC. It translates to CASRGNKGYEQYF.